This section outlines one TCR beta chain sequence together with its context. What it recognizes is unknown. This sample is drawn from a study of lymphopenia after photon versus proton radiotherapy. Profiling relied on immunoSEQ multiplex PCR, and the TCRdb table lists in-frame clones only, not all of them. The sample consists of roughly 25,000 clones, more than 75% of them appearing once. The V end was cut by 6 bases, the J end by 3 bases, with 9 bases between. This CDR3 comprises 12 residues. CDR1 KGHSH and CDR2 LQKENI come from the germline V gene. Study findings and constraints: Only patients who died were analyzed for survival; proton advantage is unproven.

V is TRBV18 and J is TRBJ2-7, with a tentative D call TRBD1 (5 bases). Sequencing used peripheral blood, obtained from a patient treated with photon-based radiotherapy. The receptor comes from a woman aged 45-60 years with cholangiocarcinoma. CDR3 sequence reads: CASSFDSYEQYF. The CDR3 region has the DNA TGTGCCAGCTCCTTCGACAGCTACGAGCAGTACTTC.